This entry concerns a single T cell receptor beta chain. Its antigen remains unidentified. This sample was taken from a study of shared clonotypes between healthy human individuals. In the study overall: Per donor, three plates held CD4 naive cells, three held CD4 memory, two held CD8 naive and one held CD8 memory.

V shed 4 bases and J 9 bases; nucleotides not matched to a gene: 7. The CDR3 contains 14 residues. Looked up from germline, CDR1 is SGHTA and CDR2 is FQGNSA. Original methodology: There were no quality scores in the junction-only immunoSEQ sequences, so filtering differed. Assay used: immunoSEQ multiplex PCR; TCRdb lists only in-frame clones, some missing. D and trimming were read from the DNA, whereas the V and J calls and clone size are those reported in that table. The sample includes some 2,100,000 clones, about 93% seen only once; the top ten take 1.5% to 2%. Naive CD8 cells lacked CD45RO, underwent positive selection for CCR7 and left out terminally differentiated effector memory CD45RA+ cells. Study results and limitations: Tissue TCR repertoires likely differ from these blood-only repertoires.

J is TRBJ2-7 and V is TRBV7-2; 12 bases match TRBD2. The material sequenced was naive CD8+ T cells from PBMCs. The clonotype comes from a man aged 18-30 years in good health. Some clones in this sample may be carry-over from other donors' samples. The CDR3 nucleotides read TGTGCCAGCAGCTCTAGCGGGAGGGCCTCCGCGCAGTACTTC. Translating gives CASSSSGRASAQYF.